One and the same sample provided the 26 T cell receptor beta chains below, sequenced in a study of blood T cell repertoires in COVID-19. TCRdb keeps only in-frame clones here, not all; method: immunoSEQ multiplex PCR. The profile shows some 45,000 clones, over 75% of them singletons. The sample taken for sequencing was peripheral blood. These TCRs come from a human donor in a cohort sampled during active COVID-19.

This chain joins TRBV6-1 and TRBJ2-7, with a weak D call TRBD2 (6 bases). Germline V lookup: CDR1 MNHNS, CDR2 SASEGT. Deletions cut 4 bases from V and 0 bases from J, with 16 bases between. This CDR3 is 16 amino acids long. The CDR3 reads CASSGEGSGSSYEQYF. For the CDR3, the DNA is TGTGCCAGCAGTGGAGAAGGTAGCGGCAGCTCCTACGAGCAGTACTTC.

CDR3 bases: TGTGCCATCAGTGAGTCGAGGGGGGAGACCCAGTACTTC. It translates to CAISESRGETQYF. This chain joins TRBV10-3 and TRBJ2-5; tentatively, D is TRBD1 (6 bases). The germline V gene has CDR1 ENHRY and CDR2 SYGVKD. V was trimmed by 0 bases and J by 5 bases, leaving 7 bases between them. CDR3 length: 13 residues.

This sequence joins TRBV11-2 and TRBJ2-3; 10 bases align to TRBD2. With 0 bases clipped from V and 4 bases from J, the junction kept 4 bases outside the gene matches. The CDR3 is 16 amino acids. Germline V CDR1 and CDR2: SGHAT, FQNNGV. CDR3 amino acids: CASSLEGAGGADTQYF. CDR3 sequence (DNA): TGTGCCAGCAGCTTAGAAGGAGCGGGAGGGGCAGATACGCAGTATTTT.

V is TRBV6-5 and J is TRBJ2-1; the match to TRBD2 covers 8 bases. The CDR3 has 15 residues. V dropped 2 bases and J dropped 7; count of bases not matched to a gene: 7. Germline loops: CDR1 MNHEY, CDR2 SVGAGI. The CDR3 sequence is CASSYDTSGLNEQFF. The CDR3 region has the DNA TGTGCCAGCAGTTACGACACTAGCGGTCTAAATGAGCAGTTCTTC.

The rearrangement uses TRBV5-1 and TRBJ2-5, with TRBD2 identical over 10 bases. CDR3 length equals 17 residues. The germline V gene has CDR1 SGHRS and CDR2 YFSETQ. The V gene end was trimmed by 0 bases and the J gene end by 2 bases; junction bases not matched to a gene: 7. The CDR3: CASSLGGSSGSQETQYF. For the CDR3, the DNA is TGCGCCAGCAGCTTGGGAGGTTCTAGCGGGAGTCAAGAGACCCAGTACTTC.

The chain recombines TRBV21-1 with TRBJ1-4. TRBV21-1 represents a pseudogene. CDR3 length equals 13 residues. CDR3 in DNA: TGTGCCAGCAGCAAAAGAGGGAGGGAAAAACTGTTTTTT. Its translation: CASSKRGREKLFF.

This chain joins TRBV25-1 and TRBJ1-5; 8 bases are shared with TRBD1. Germline loops: CDR1 MGHDK, CDR2 SYGVNS. V gave up 6 bases and J gave up 4 bases; unmatched junction bases: 2. This CDR3 has 13 residues. For the CDR3, the DNA is TGTGCCAGCAGGGACAGGGAGAATCAGCCCCAGCATTTT. Translated, it gives CASRDRENQPQHF.

V is TRBV5-1 and J is TRBJ2-5, with D possibly being TRBD2 (5 bases). Germline-derived CDR1 and CDR2 are SGHRS and YFSETQ. The ends were cut back, 4 bases at V and 1 base at J, with 14 bases in the middle. This CDR3 has 15 amino acids. The CDR3 here is CASSPILSGQETQYF. The CDR3 nucleotides are TGCGCCAGCAGCCCCATCCTAAGCGGCCAAGAGACCCAGTACTTC.

The chain recombines TRBV3-1 (or the pseudogene TRBV3-2) with TRBJ1-1; D gene ambiguous. Trimming took 4 bases from V and 1 from J, leaving 10 bases between them. CDR1 LGHDT and CDR2 YNNKEL come from the germline V gene (reference sequence). This CDR3 spans 14 amino acids. CDR3 nucleotide sequence: TGTGCCAGCAGCCCCCATCGGTCGAACACTGAAGCTTTCTTT. Translating gives CASSPHRSNTEAFF.

V gene TRBV10-3 combines with J gene TRBJ2-1; TRBD2 matches at 10 bases. The germline V gene encodes CDR1 ENHRY and CDR2 SYGVKD. V lost 3 bases and J lost 6; bases outside the gene matches: 8. This CDR3 has 16 residues. The CDR3 bases are TGTGCCATCAGTGACACCGGACTAGCGGTGACCAATGAGCAGTTCTTC. This codes for CAISDTGLAVTNEQFF.

The genes are TRBV27 and TRBJ2-2; the match to TRBD2 covers 7 bases. Germline values: CDR1 MNHEY, CDR2 SMNVEV (reference sequence). The V and J ends lost 6 bases and 5 bases, in that order; junction bases with no gene match: 3. The CDR3 consists of 13 residues. Here the CDR3 reads CASRGEGTGELFF. CDR3 bases: TGTGCCAGCAGGGGGGAGGGAACCGGGGAGCTGTTTTTT.

V and J are TRBV18 and TRBJ2-7; 7 positions agree with TRBD2. Germline values: CDR1 KGHSH, CDR2 LQKENI. The CDR3 extends over 15 amino acids. With 3 bases clipped from V and 2 bases from J, the junction kept 7 bases outside the gene matches. The CDR3 DNA reads as TGTGCCAGCTCACCCGAGGCGGCGGGGGCCTACGAGCAGTACTTC. Translated, it gives CASSPEAAGAYEQYF.

The table lists this clone with a count of one. V usage is TRBV3-1 (or the pseudogene TRBV3-2) and J usage is TRBJ2-5; 12 nucleotides line up with TRBD2. The length of the CDR3 is 14 residues. Germline V gene lookup returns CDR1 LGHDT and CDR2 YNNKEL (reference sequence). Losses at the gene ends were 6 bases for V and 5 bases for J; bases not matched to a gene: 4. CDR3 nucleotides: TGTGCCAGCAGAGCCGGGACTAGCGGGGAGACCCAGTACTTC. It specifies CASRAGTSGETQYF.

V and J are TRBV6-5 and TRBJ1-6; D unclear. There are 15 residues in the CDR3. Trimming removed 6 bases from V and 9 bases from J, with 18 bases in between. The germline V gene encodes CDR1 MNHEY and CDR2 SVGAGI. The CDR3: CASRPVPFGGSPLHF. The DNA of the CDR3 is TGTGCCAGCAGACCCGTCCCCTTCGGCGGTTCACCCCTCCACTTT.

The chain is built from TRBV10-3 and TRBJ2-7; 8 bases line up with TRBD2. The CDR3 length is 17 residues. V lost 4 bases, J lost 5 bases, and 16 bases stayed unmatched. Germline CDR1 reads ENHRY; CDR2 reads SYGVKD. This chain's CDR3 is CAISVVQDPLAGNEQYF. Here the CDR3 DNA reads TGTGCCATCAGTGTGGTACAGGATCCTTTAGCGGGAAACGAGCAGTACTTC.

The V and J genes are TRBV7-2 and TRBJ1-2; D is undetermined. This CDR3 spans 14 amino acids. Germline V gives CDR1 SGHTA, CDR2 FQGNSA. V was pared by 5 bases and J by 6 bases, with 16 bases between. CDR3 sequence (DNA): TGTGCCAGCAGCCCGCGCATGGTTCATGATGGCTACACCTTC. Translation: CASSPRMVHDGYTF.

V gene TRBV3-1 (or the pseudogene TRBV3-2) combines with J gene TRBJ1-3, with a weak D call TRBD1 (5 bases). Germline V gives CDR1 LGHDT, CDR2 YNNKEL (reference sequence). The germline V and J ends were trimmed by 0 bases and 4 bases, with 10 bases remaining between them. This CDR3 has 15 amino acids. The DNA of the CDR3 is TGTGCCAGCAGCCAAGATCCAAGGACAGGAAACACCATATATTTT. It encodes CASSQDPRTGNTIYF.

The chain links TRBV4-2 to TRBJ2-5, with a tentative D call TRBD2 (6 bases). Germline CDR1 reads LGHNA; CDR2 reads YNFKEQ. This CDR3 contains 14 residues. Trimming stripped 3 bases from V and 5 bases from J, with 13 bases between. CDR3 residues: CASSQEGRWETQYF. Here the CDR3 DNA reads TGTGCCAGCAGCCAGGAGGGAAGGTGGGAGACCCAGTACTTC.

This chain's CDR3 is CASSASQGPYGYTF. The CDR3, as DNA: TGTGCCAGCAGCGCCTCTCAGGGCCCCTATGGCTACACCTTC. The rearrangement uses TRBV9 and TRBJ1-2; TRBD1 is a possible D gene (5 bases). V lost 3 bases and J lost 4, with 13 bases in between. CDR1 is SGDLS, CDR2 YYNGEE, per germline. CDR3 size: 14 residues.

CDR3 bases: TGCGCCAGCAGGGGTTCCGACTGGACACAGAACACTGAAGCTTTCTTT. It codes for CASRGSDWTQNTEAFF. The V gene is TRBV10-2, the J gene TRBJ1-1; tentative D call: TRBD1 (5 bases). CDR1 WSHSY and CDR2 SAAADI come from the germline V gene. This CDR3 has 16 residues. Trimming shortened V by 6 bases and J by 1 base, and 18 bases separated the two germline ends.

This clone was found once. The genes are TRBV2 and TRBJ1-1; 8 positions match TRBD1. The germline V gene has CDR1 SNHLY and CDR2 FYNNEI. Trimming removed 8 bases from V and 1 base from J; junction bases left unmatched: 3. The CDR3 is 13 residues long. The CDR3 DNA sequence: TGTGCCAGCGCGGACAGGGAGAACACTGAAGCTTTCTTT. Translating it yields CASADRENTEAFF. The whole variable domain, remainder taken from reference TRBV2 and TRBJ1-1, is EPEVTQTPSHQVTQMGQEVILRCVPISNHLYFYWYRQILGQKVEFLVSFYNNEISEKSEIFDDQFSVERPDGSNFTLKIRSTKLEDSAMYFCASADRENTEAFFGQGTRLTVV.

This clone was detected once. This chain uses TRBV18 with TRBJ2-1, with D perhaps matching TRBD2 (6 bases). Germline values: CDR1 KGHSH, CDR2 LQKENI. This CDR3 comprises 14 residues. Trimming shortened V by 6 bases and J by 7 bases, and 16 bases separated the two germline ends. CDR3 sequence reads: CASSLDHRGNEQFF. The DNA for the CDR3 is TGTGCCAGCTCCCTGGACCACCGGGGGAATGAGCAGTTCTTC.

V is TRBV10-1 and J is TRBJ2-1; D perhaps matches TRBD1 (6 bases). This CDR3 is built from 14 residues. The V end lost 7 bases, the J end lost 4 bases, and 14 bases lay between the germline ends. CDR1 and CDR2 from the germline V gene are WNHNN and SYGVQD (reference sequence). CDR3: CASNLGTGYNEQFF. CDR3 DNA sequence: TGCGCCAGCAATCTAGGAACAGGGTACAATGAGCAGTTCTTC.

The rearrangement uses TRBV24-1 and TRBJ1-2, with TRBD1 matching 7 bases. V was pared by 3 bases and J by 6 bases, with 6 bases of the junction left unmatched. This CDR3 has 14 residues. In germline, CDR1 is KGHDR, CDR2 SFDVKD. CDR3 sequence reads: CATSDPNDRDGYTF. CDR3 DNA sequence: TGTGCCACCAGTGATCCAAACGACAGGGATGGCTACACCTTC.

J is TRBJ2-3 and V is TRBV29-1; 7 nucleotides match TRBD1. J gave up 0 bases and V 4 bases, and 10 bases lay outside the gene matches. Germline V gene data show CDR1 as SQVTM and CDR2 as ANQGSEA. CDR3 length: 16 amino acids. The CDR3 coding sequence is TGCAGCGTTGGAATCAGGGGGTTAGATAGCACAGATACGCAGTATTTT. Translation: CSVGIRGLDSTDTQYF.

This clone came up a few times. J is TRBJ2-7 and V is TRBV4-1; D unresolved. CDR1 and CDR2 from the germline V gene are MGHRA and YSYEKL. CDR3 length: 15 amino acids. Between the trimmed V and J ends, which lost 0 bases and 4 bases, there was a span of 13 bases. The CDR3 spells CASSQDRHRSYEQYF. The CDR3 DNA follows: TGCGCCAGCAGCCAAGATAGGCACAGATCTTACGAGCAGTACTTC.